By share, the clone carrying this T cell receptor (beta chain) ranks as medium-sized. Its specificity is unknown. The germline V gene has CDR1 MGHRA and CDR2 YSYEKL. This CDR3 has 14 residues. After removal of 4 bases from V and 2 bases from J, the junction contained 2 bases not matched to a gene. This entry is derived from a study of T cells in localized non-small cell lung cancer. TCRdb keeps only in-frame clones here, not all; method: immunoSEQ multiplex PCR. The top ten clones hold almost 2% of a sample with about 59,000 clones, roughly 88% of them seen once. Study results and caveats: Uninvolved adjacent lung had higher T cell clonality than tumor and all other tissues.

This material consisted of peripheral blood, taken before any cancer treatment. The V and J genes are TRBV4-1 and TRBJ2-7; 10 bases line up with TRBD1. The sequence was obtained from a woman aged 40-69 years with stage I lung adenocarcinoma. CDR3 region: CASSLGQGTYEQYF. For the CDR3, the DNA is TGCGCCAGCAGCCTGGGACAGGGGACCTACGAGCAGTACTTC.